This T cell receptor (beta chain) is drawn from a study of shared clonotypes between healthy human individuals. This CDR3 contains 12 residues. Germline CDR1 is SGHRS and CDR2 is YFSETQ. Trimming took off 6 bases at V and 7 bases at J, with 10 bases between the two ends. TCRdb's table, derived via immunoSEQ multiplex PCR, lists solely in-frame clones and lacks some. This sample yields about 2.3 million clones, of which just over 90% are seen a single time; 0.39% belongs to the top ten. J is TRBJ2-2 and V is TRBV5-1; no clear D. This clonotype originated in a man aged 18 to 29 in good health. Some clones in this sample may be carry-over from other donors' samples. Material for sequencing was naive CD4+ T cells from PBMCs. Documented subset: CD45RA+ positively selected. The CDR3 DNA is TGCGCCAGCACTCACTCGGACGGGGAGCTGTTTTTT. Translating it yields CASTHSDGELFF.